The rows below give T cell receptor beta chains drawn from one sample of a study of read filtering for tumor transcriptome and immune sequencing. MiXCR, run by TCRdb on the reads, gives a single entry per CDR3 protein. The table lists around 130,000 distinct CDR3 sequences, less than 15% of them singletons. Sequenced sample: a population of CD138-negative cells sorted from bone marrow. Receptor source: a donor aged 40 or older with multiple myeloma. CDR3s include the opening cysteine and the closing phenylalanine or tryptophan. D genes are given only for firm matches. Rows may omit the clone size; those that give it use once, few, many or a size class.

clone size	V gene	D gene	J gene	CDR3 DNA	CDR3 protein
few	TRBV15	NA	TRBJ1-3	TGTGCCACCAGCAGAGGGTCCAGGGGCGGTAGAAACACCATATATTTT	CATSRGSRGGRNTIYF
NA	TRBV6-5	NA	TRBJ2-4	TGTGCCAGCAGTTACCAATCCGACAGGCCAGTTAAAAACATTCAGTACTTC	CASSYQSDRPVKNIQYF
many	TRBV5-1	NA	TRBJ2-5	TGCGCCAGCAGCTGGAACCCGGGGGTCGGTGAGACCCAGTACTTC	CASSWNPGVGETQYF
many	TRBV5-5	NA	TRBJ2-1	TGTGCCAGCAGCTCACTGGATTACAATGAGCAGTTCTTC	CASSSLDYNEQFF
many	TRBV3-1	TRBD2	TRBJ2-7	TGTGCCAGCAGCCAAAGCGGGAATCTCCCTTACGAGCAGTACTTC	CASSQSGNLPYEQYF
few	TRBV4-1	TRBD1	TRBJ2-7	TGCGCCAGCAGCCCCAGGGACAGGGAAAGCTACGAGCAGTACTTC	CASSPRDRESYEQYF
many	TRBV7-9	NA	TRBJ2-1	TGTGCCAGCAGCCTGAAGTCGAGGGATGAGCAGTTCTTC	CASSLKSRDEQFF
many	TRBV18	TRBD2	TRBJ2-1	TGTGCCAGCTCACCTCGGACTAGCGGGAGTTTCTACAATGAGCAGTTCTTC	CASSPRTSGSFYNEQFF
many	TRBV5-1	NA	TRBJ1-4	TGCGCCAGCAGCTTGGGTGGAAACCATAATGAAAAACTGTTTTTT	CASSLGGNHNEKLFF
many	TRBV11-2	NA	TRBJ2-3	TGTGCCAGCAGCTTAGTCCGGGCTGCAACAGATACGCAGTATTTT	CASSLVRAATDTQYF
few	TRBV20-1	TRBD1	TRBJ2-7	TGCAGTGCTACCGGGACAGGGAGTTACGAGCAGTACTTC	CSATGTGSYEQYF
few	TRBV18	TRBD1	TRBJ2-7	TGTGCCAGCTCAGAGGGACAGGGTGGACCCTACGAGCAGTACTTC	CASSEGQGGPYEQYF
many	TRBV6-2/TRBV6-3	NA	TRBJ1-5	TGTGCCAGCAGTTACTCACGGTACGGACAGCCCCAGCATTTT	CASSYSRYGQPQHF
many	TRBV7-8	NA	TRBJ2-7	TGTGCCAGCAGCCGGGGACGTGGCTACGAGCAGTACTTC	CASSRGRGYEQYF
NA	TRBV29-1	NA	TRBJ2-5	TGCAGCGTTGAAGTCGGGCTCACTAGGGAGACCCAGTACTTC	CSVEVGLTRETQYF
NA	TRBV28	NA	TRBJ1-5	TGTGCCAGCAGTCGGGAACATCAGGGAAGCCAGCCCCAGCATTTT	CASSREHQGSQPQHF
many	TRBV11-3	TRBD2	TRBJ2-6	TGTGCCAGCAGTCCGACTAGCGGGAACTCTGGGGCCAACGTCCTGACTTTC	CASSPTSGNSGANVLTF
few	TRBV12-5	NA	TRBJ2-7	TGTGCTAGTTTGAGTAGCGGCTCCTACGAGCAGTACTTC	CASLSSGSYEQYF
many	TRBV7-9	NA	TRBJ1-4	TGTGCCAGCAGCTATCCCGGGACTGCCAATGAAAAACTGTTTTTT	CASSYPGTANEKLFF
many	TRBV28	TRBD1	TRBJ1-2	TGTGCCAGCGGGACAGTTTCATATGGCTACACCTTC	CASGTVSYGYTF
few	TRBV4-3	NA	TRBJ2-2	TGCGCCAGCAGCCCTGACGGTAGCGGGAACACCGGGGAGCTGTTTTTT	CASSPDGSGNTGELFF
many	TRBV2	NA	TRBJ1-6	TGTGCCAGCAGCGACGATGGACGGAATTCACCCCTCCACTTT	CASSDDGRNSPLHF
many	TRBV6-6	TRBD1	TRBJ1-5	TGTGCCAGCAGCTATGGACAGGGGCGAAGCAATCAGCCCCAGCATTTT	CASSYGQGRSNQPQHF
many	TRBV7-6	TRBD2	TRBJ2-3	TGTGCCAGCAGCCTTGGACTAGCGGGAGATGGAGATACGCAGTATTTT	CASSLGLAGDGDTQYF
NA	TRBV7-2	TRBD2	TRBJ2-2	TGTGCCAGCAGCTTACCGGAGAGAGCGGGAGTCACCGGGGAGCTGTTTTTT	CASSLPERAGVTGELFF
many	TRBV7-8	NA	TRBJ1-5	TGTGCCAGCAGCCCCCTGGGGGGGGCGACTTTTCATCAGCCCCAGCATTTT	CASSPLGGATFHQPQHF
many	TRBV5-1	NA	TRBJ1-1	TGCGCCAGCAGCCCTGTCTCTGGGGCCTCGAACACTGAAGCTTTCTTT	CASSPVSGASNTEAFF
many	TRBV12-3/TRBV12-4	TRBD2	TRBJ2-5	TGTGCCAGCAGTAGACTAGCGGGAGGACTCATAAAGACCCAGTACTTC	CASSRLAGGLIKTQYF
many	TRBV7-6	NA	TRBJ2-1	TGTGCCAGCAGCTCACCGGGACGGTTGTACAATGAGCAGTTCTTC	CASSSPGRLYNEQFF